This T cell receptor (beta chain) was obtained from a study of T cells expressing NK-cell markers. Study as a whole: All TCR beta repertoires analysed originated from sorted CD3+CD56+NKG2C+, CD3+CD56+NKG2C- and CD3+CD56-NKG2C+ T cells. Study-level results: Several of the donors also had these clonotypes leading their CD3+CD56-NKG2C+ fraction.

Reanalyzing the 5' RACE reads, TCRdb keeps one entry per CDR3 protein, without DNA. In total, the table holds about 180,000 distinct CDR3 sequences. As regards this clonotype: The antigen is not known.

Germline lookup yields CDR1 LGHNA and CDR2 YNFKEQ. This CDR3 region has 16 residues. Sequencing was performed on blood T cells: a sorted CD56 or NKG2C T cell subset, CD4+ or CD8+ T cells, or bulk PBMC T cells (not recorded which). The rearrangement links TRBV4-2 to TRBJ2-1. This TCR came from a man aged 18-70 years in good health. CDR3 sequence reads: CASSQSKEISYNEQFF.